The 22 T cell receptor beta chains given below trace back to one sample, sequenced in a study of blood T cell repertoires in COVID-19 (dated by TCRdb to 2018 to 2020). Library construction relied on the immunoSEQ multiplex PCR assay. The clones in this table, taken by TCRdb from immuneACCESS, are in-frame only. Not every clone is retained; where verified, under half of the shortfall comes from an unresolved V gene, and the cause of the rest is unknown. In this sample the table shows 150,000 or so clones, approximately 79% of which occur a single time. Of the sample, 3% is held by the ten largest clones. Sequencing input: peripheral blood. These receptors were taken from an elderly woman with acute or convalescent COVID-19.

This clone was detected only a few times. This chain links TRBV28 with TRBJ2-5; D unresolved. V gave up 4 bases and J gave up 0 bases, with 12 bases separating them. The length of the CDR3 is 15 residues. Germline CDR1 reads MDHEN; CDR2 reads SYDVKM. CDR3 residues: CASSYRWAYQETQYF. The CDR3 bases are TGTGCCAGCAGTTATAGGTGGGCGTACCAAGAGACCCAGTACTTC.

The chain employs TRBV2 and TRBJ1-1, with D perhaps TRBD1 (6 bases). The CDR3 is 13 amino acids. The V end was cut by 6 bases, the J end by 2 bases, with 10 bases between. CDR1 and CDR2 from the germline V gene are SNHLY and FYNNEI. The CDR3 DNA follows: TGTGCCAGCAGACCGGGACATAACACTGAAGCTTTCTTT. Translation gives CASRPGHNTEAFF. Variable domain in full (rest from reference TRBV2 and TRBJ1-1): EPEVTQTPSHQVTQMGQEVILRCVPISNHLYFYWYRQILGQKVEFLVSFYNNEISEKSEIFDDQFSVERPDGSNFTLKIRSTKLEDSAMYFCASRPGHNTEAFFGQGTRLTVV.

Ten or more counts support this clone. This sequence joins TRBV5-5 and TRBJ2-3; D is uncertain. This CDR3 comprises 12 residues. The ends were cut back, 4 bases at V and 6 bases at J, with 9 bases in the middle. CDR1 and CDR2 from the germline V gene are SGHKS and YYEKEE (reference sequence). The CDR3 loop is CASSHEVDTQYF. DNA for the CDR3: TGTGCCAGCAGCCATGAGGTGGATACGCAGTATTTT.

This clone was found a few times. This chain links TRBV28 with TRBJ1-2; TRBD1 is a possible D gene (6 bases). Trimming cost V 5 bases and J 4 bases, with 20 bases left between them. Germline V gene lookup returns CDR1 MDHEN and CDR2 SYDVKM. The CDR3 sequence is 16 residues long. CDR3 amino acids: CASSRPQGRLSYGYTF. The CDR3, as DNA: TGTGCCAGCAGTCGGCCCCAGGGGCGCCTATCCTATGGCTACACCTTC.

V and J are TRBV18 and TRBJ2-3; 10 bases align to TRBD2. The CDR3 length is 15 residues. The V and J ends lost 3 bases and 4 bases, in that order; junction bases with no gene match: 4. Germline CDR1 KGHSH, CDR2 LQKENI. CDR3 region: CASSPSSGSADTQYF. CDR3 bases: TGTGCCAGCTCACCGTCTAGCGGGAGTGCAGATACGCAGTATTTT. The entire variable domain, with the rest obtained from reference TRBV18 and TRBJ2-3, is as follows: NAGVMQNPRHLVRRRGQEARLRCSPMKGHSHVYWYRQLPEEGLKFMVYLQKENIIDESGMPKERFSAEFPKEGPSILRIQQVVRGDSAAYFCASSPSSGSADTQYFGPGTRLTVL.

The V call is TRBV30, the J call TRBJ2-1; a weak D match, TRBD2 (5 bases). V was cut by 1 base and J by 5 bases, with 12 bases left in between. Germline-derived CDR1 and CDR2 are GTSNPN and SVGIG (reference sequence). The CDR3 runs 14 residues. The CDR3 sequence: CAWSEASRNNEQFF. In DNA, the CDR3 is TGTGCCTGGAGTGAAGCTAGCCGGAACAATGAGCAGTTCTTC.

The chain is built from TRBV27 and TRBJ2-2; the match to TRBD1 covers 12 bases. The CDR3 length is 15 residues. Per the germline V gene, CDR1 is MNHEY and CDR2 is SMNVEV (reference sequence). The junction had 5 bases not matched to a gene; V was cut back by 6 bases and J by 6 bases. CDR3 loop: CASRPGQGAAGELFF. CDR3 coding DNA: TGTGCCAGCAGGCCGGGACAGGGGGCCGCCGGGGAGCTGTTTTTT.

The CDR3 DNA reads as TGTGCCAGCAGCCAAGGTAGTACCGGGATCTACGAGCAGTACTTC. This translates into CASSQGSTGIYEQYF. J is TRBJ2-7 and V is TRBV4-2; D may be TRBD2 (5 bases). V was shortened by 1 base and J by 3 bases, with 13 bases between the two germline ends. The CDR3 contains 15 residues. Germline-derived CDR1 and CDR2 are LGHNA and YNFKEQ.

The chain links TRBV5-1 to TRBJ2-1; D may be TRBD1 (5 bases). V lost 1 base and J 3 bases, leaving 11 bases between the germline ends. The CDR3 runs 15 residues. The V gene's germline CDR1 is SGHRS and CDR2 YFSETQ. CDR3 loop: CASSLKTERYNEQFF. The CDR3 DNA follows: TGCGCCAGCAGCTTGAAGACAGAACGCTACAATGAGCAGTTCTTC. Drawing the rest from reference TRBV5-1 and TRBJ2-1, the complete variable domain is KAGVTQTPRYLIKTRGQQVTLSCSPISGHRSVSWYQQTPGQGLQFLFEYFSETQRNKGNFPGRFSGRQFSNSRSEMNVSTLELGDSALYLCASSLKTERYNEQFFGPGTRLTVL.

The rearrangement links TRBV5-1 to TRBJ2-5; 9 bases align to TRBD1. Trimming took 5 bases from V and 5 from J; bases not matched to a gene: 4. This CDR3 is built from 13 residues. The germline CDR1 and CDR2 sequences are SGHRS and YFSETQ. The CDR3 DNA sequence: TGCGCCAGCAGTGGGACAGGGTGGGAGACCCAGTACTTC. Residues: CASSGTGWETQYF.

This clone has just one count. The sample holds other DNA sequences that translate to the same CDR3. This rearrangement joins TRBV7-8 to TRBJ2-7; 9 nucleotides match TRBD2. The CDR3 loop spans 14 amino acids. The trim removed 1 base at V and 4 bases at J, leaving 2 bases unmatched. From germline, CDR1 is SGHVS and CDR2 FQNEAQ. CDR3 loop: CASSLVAGAYEQYF. Here the CDR3 DNA reads TGTGCCAGCAGCTTAGTAGCGGGAGCTTACGAGCAGTACTTC.

The chain combines TRBV10-3 with TRBJ1-2, with 7 bases fitting TRBD1. Germline loops: CDR1 ENHRY, CDR2 SYGVKD. After removal of 5 bases from V and 5 bases from J, the junction contained 11 bases not matched to a gene. The CDR3 has 15 amino acids. The chain's CDR3 is CAISTGTEPIYGYTF. In nucleotides, the CDR3 is TGTGCCATCAGTACCGGGACAGAGCCTATTTATGGCTACACCTTC.

The chain couples TRBV9 to TRBJ1-1; D might be TRBD1 (5 bases). Germline V gene sequence: CDR1 SGDLS, CDR2 YYNGEE. The CDR3 length is 14 residues. The germline V and J ends were trimmed by 0 bases and 5 bases, with 11 bases remaining between them. The CDR3 reads CASSVVGGETEAFF. The CDR3, as DNA: TGTGCCAGCAGCGTAGTGGGAGGGGAGACTGAAGCTTTCTTT.

This chain joins TRBV10-3 and TRBJ2-2, with 9 bases fitting TRBD1. CDR1 is ENHRY and CDR2 is SYGVKD in the germline V gene. The CDR3 runs to 14 residues. Unmatched junction bases numbered 6, after V lost 6 bases and J lost 7 bases. The DNA of the CDR3 is TGTGCCATCAGGGGACAGGGAACAGGCGGGGAGCTGTTTTTT. It translates to CAIRGQGTGGELFF.

The V and J genes are TRBV9 and TRBJ1-2, with D maybe TRBD1 (6 bases). The germline V gene encodes CDR1 SGDLS and CDR2 YYNGEE. The CDR3 sequence is 19 residues long. V lost 0 bases and J 8 bases, leaving 29 bases between the germline ends. CDR3 in DNA: TGTGCCAGCAGCGTAGGTCTGGGCAGGGGCATGGGCGTGGACTCCGGCTACACCTTC. This encodes CASSVGLGRGMGVDSGYTF.

V is TRBV18 and J is TRBJ2-1, with TRBD2 matching over 14 bases. The CDR3 extends over 18 amino acids. V gave up 3 bases and J gave up 2 bases; unmatched junction bases: 6. Germline V CDR1 and CDR2: KGHSH, LQKENI. As DNA, the CDR3 is TGTGCCAGCTCACCGCAGGGACTAGCGGGAGCTGCCTACAATGAGCAGTTCTTC. Its protein product is CASSPQGLAGAAYNEQFF.

The chain uses TRBV19 and TRBJ2-1; perhaps TRBD2 as D (5 bases). Looked up from germline, CDR1 is LNHDA and CDR2 is SQIVND (reference sequence). The CDR3 extends over 15 amino acids. Trimming stripped 7 bases from V and 0 bases from J, with 13 bases between. The CDR3 loop reads CASNPSGSSYNEQFF. CDR3 DNA: TGTGCCAGTAACCCGAGCGGAAGCTCCTACAATGAGCAGTTCTTC.

CDR3 sequence: CASSPSSGSYEQYF. DNA of the CDR3: TGCGCCAGCAGCCCCTCTAGCGGTTCCTACGAGCAGTACTTC. J is TRBJ2-7 and V is TRBV5-1, with TRBD2 identical over 7 bases. Germline V CDR1 and CDR2: SGHRS, YFSETQ. The junction had 5 bases not matched to a gene; V was cut back by 4 bases and J by 1 base. The CDR3 runs 14 residues.

The chain links TRBV4-2 to TRBJ1-6, with 8 nucleotides matching TRBD1. The germline V gene encodes CDR1 LGHNA and CDR2 YNFKEQ. The V gene end was trimmed by 2 bases and the J gene end by 10 bases; junction bases not matched to a gene: 10. This CDR3 comprises 16 residues. The CDR3 bases are TGTGCCAGCAGCCAACCTTACAGGGGGTGGGGATCACCCCTCCACTTT. Translation gives CASSQPYRGWGSPLHF.

The genes are TRBV6-2 or TRBV6-3 and TRBJ2-7; maybe TRBD1 (6 bases). The CDR3 runs 14 residues. The V gene's germline CDR1 is MNHEY and CDR2 SVGEGT. Trimming took off 5 bases at V and 2 bases at J, with 13 bases between the two ends. This chain's CDR3 is CASSNDRLPYEQYF. DNA for the CDR3: TGTGCCAGCAGTAACGACAGGTTACCCTACGAGCAGTACTTC.

This clone was found a few times. The chain is built from TRBV7-2 and TRBJ1-3; no definite D call. From germline, CDR1 is SGHTA and CDR2 FQGNSA. This CDR3 contains 15 residues. The V end was cut by 4 bases, the J end by 0 bases, with 10 bases between. CDR3: CASSSGEFSGNTIYF. The CDR3 nucleotides read TGTGCCAGCAGCTCGGGAGAGTTCTCTGGAAACACCATATATTTT.

A few counts support this clone. The V call is TRBV9, the J call TRBJ2-3; D possibly corresponds to TRBD2 (5 bases). Germline V CDR1 and CDR2: SGDLS, YYNGEE. The CDR3 totals 17 residues. V was clipped by 3 bases and J by 5 bases, with 22 bases between them. The CDR3 loop reads CASSGAKSSWLGDTQYF. In DNA form, the CDR3 reads TGTGCCAGCAGCGGGGCTAAGTCTAGCTGGTTAGGAGATACGCAGTATTTT. Full variable domain (remainder filled in from reference TRBV9 and TRBJ2-3): DSGVTQTPKHLITATGQRVTLRCSPRSGDLSVYWYQQSLDQGLQFLIQYYNGEERAKGNILERFSAQQFPDLHSELNLSSLELGDSALYFCASSGAKSSWLGDTQYFGPGTRLTVL.